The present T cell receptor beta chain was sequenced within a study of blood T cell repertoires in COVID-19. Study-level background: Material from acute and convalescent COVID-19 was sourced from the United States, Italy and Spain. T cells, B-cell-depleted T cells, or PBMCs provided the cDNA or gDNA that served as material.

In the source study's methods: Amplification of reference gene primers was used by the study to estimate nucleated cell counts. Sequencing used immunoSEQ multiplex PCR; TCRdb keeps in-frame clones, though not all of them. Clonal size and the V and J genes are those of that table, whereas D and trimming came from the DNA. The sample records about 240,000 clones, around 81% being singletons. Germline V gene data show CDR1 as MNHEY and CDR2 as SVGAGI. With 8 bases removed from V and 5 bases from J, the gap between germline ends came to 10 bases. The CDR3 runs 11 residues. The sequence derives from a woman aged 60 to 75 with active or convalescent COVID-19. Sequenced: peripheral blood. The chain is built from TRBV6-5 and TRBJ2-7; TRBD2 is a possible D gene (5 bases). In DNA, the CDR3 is TGTGCCAGCGGTCGGGGTAACGAGCAGTACGTC. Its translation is CASGRGNEQYV.